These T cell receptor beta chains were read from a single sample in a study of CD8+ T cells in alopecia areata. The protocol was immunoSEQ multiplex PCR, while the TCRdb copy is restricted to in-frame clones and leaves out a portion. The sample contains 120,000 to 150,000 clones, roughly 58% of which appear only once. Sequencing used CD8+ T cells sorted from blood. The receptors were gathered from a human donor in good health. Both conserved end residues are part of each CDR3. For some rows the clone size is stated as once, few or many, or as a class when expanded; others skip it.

cdr3_aa: CASMAEEETQYF
v_call: TRBV2
clone_size: few

cdr3_aa: CASSLAPGTSGLNGNEQFF
v_call: TRBV5-1
clone_size: NA

cdr3_aa: CASSLPGSEQYF
v_call: TRBV27
clone_size: NA

cdr3_aa: CASSLGGTVGGYTF
v_call: TRBV5-1
clone_size: NA

cdr3_aa: CASSHPTTGNYGYTF
v_call: TRBV4-2
clone_size: NA

cdr3_aa: CASSELAGTTDTQYF
v_call: TRBV6-1
clone_size: few

cdr3_aa: CSVASQGKDGYTF
v_call: TRBV29-1
clone_size: NA

cdr3_aa: CAWSAPGQGRTGELFF
v_call: TRBV30
clone_size: once

cdr3_aa: CASSVGGRGYNEQFF
v_call: TRBV9
clone_size: NA

cdr3_aa: CASLPGTGYNSPLHF
v_call: TRBV2
clone_size: NA

cdr3_aa: CSVRTGDSYEQYF
v_call: TRBV29-1
clone_size: NA

cdr3_aa: CASSSPLTNITDTQYF
v_call: TRBV27
clone_size: once

cdr3_aa: CASSGFQASNQPQHF
v_call: TRBV6-1
clone_size: NA

cdr3_aa: CATSSSNQPQHF
v_call: TRBV15
clone_size: few

cdr3_aa: CASSRPGQGSYEQYF
v_call: TRBV7-9
clone_size: NA

cdr3_aa: CASKAGPGYTF
v_call: TRBV19
clone_size: NA

cdr3_aa: CASSLNPPLADSITDTQYF
v_call: TRBV7-3
clone_size: NA

cdr3_aa: CASSLFSSDTQYF
v_call: TRBV7-9
clone_size: NA

cdr3_aa: CAWSVGTGAYEQYF
v_call: TRBV30
clone_size: NA

cdr3_aa: CASSPEGGNTEAFF
v_call: TRBV6-6
clone_size: NA

cdr3_aa: CASSVSVGQFF
v_call: TRBV2
clone_size: NA

cdr3_aa: CASSPGLAGDYEQYF
v_call: TRBV13
clone_size: NA

cdr3_aa: CASSLVPSGASYEQYF
v_call: TRBV7-6
clone_size: NA

cdr3_aa: CASSLGIERADF
v_call: TRBV11-2
clone_size: NA

cdr3_aa: CASSPADLPDEQFF
v_call: TRBV14
clone_size: NA

cdr3_aa: CARGPGELFF
v_call: TRBV23-1
clone_size: NA

cdr3_aa: CASSAGLAYDEQFF
v_call: TRBV9
clone_size: NA

cdr3_aa: CAWSDINEQFF
v_call: TRBV30
clone_size: NA

cdr3_aa: CASSPQTGRAYNEQFF
v_call: TRBV7-9
clone_size: few

cdr3_aa: CASSLESGQGSYEQYF
v_call: TRBV7-6
clone_size: once

cdr3_aa: CSAGTGPSRGYTF
v_call: TRBV29-1
clone_size: NA

cdr3_aa: CASSSLTDTQYF
v_call: TRBV28
clone_size: NA

cdr3_aa: CASSRRGADNEQFF
v_call: TRBV19
clone_size: few

cdr3_aa: CSVLGLDYNEQFF
v_call: TRBV29-1
clone_size: NA

cdr3_aa: CASSNPRQEQFF
v_call: TRBV2
clone_size: NA

cdr3_aa: CASSSGTGNTEAFF
v_call: TRBV5-1
clone_size: NA

cdr3_aa: CASSPLGYEQFF
v_call: TRBV7-9
clone_size: NA

cdr3_aa: CASSLMLRYQGRILEFF
v_call: TRBV7-3
clone_size: NA

cdr3_aa: CSVEEREGNTGELFF
v_call: TRBV29-1
clone_size: NA

cdr3_aa: CASSLTSFYEQYF
v_call: TRBV5-6
clone_size: NA

cdr3_aa: CSVEDQTGEQFF
v_call: TRBV29-1
clone_size: NA

cdr3_aa: CASSLRLAQETQYF
v_call: TRBV6-5
clone_size: NA

cdr3_aa: CSASVGTEAFF
v_call: TRBV29-1
clone_size: NA

cdr3_aa: CASSFRGRAGADTQYF
v_call: TRBV11-2
clone_size: NA

cdr3_aa: CSVRQGAGTEAFF
v_call: TRBV29-1
clone_size: few

cdr3_aa: CASSDWDRGNEQFF
v_call: TRBV2
clone_size: once

cdr3_aa: CASRQGPGELFF
v_call: TRBV5-4
clone_size: few

cdr3_aa: CASSTPGTSYEQFF
v_call: TRBV7-9
clone_size: NA